These T cell receptor beta chains were read from a single sample in a study of long-term antiretroviral therapy in people with HIV. The assay was immunoSEQ multiplex PCR, and TCRdb's table has in-frame clones only and misses some. The sample gives about 41,000 clones, approximately 94% of which show up once; roughly 2.3% is in the top ten. The specimen comprised unsorted PBMCs, sampled around 9.2 years after starting antiretroviral therapy. The receptor source for this set is a man under 40 with HIV. The CDR3 runs from the conserved cysteine through the conserved F or W. Each record gives: V gene, J gene, clone size, D gene, CDR3 protein, CDR3 DNA. The D gene is left open where the match is weak. A row's size may be missing; if present it is once, few, many or a size class.

TRBV7-9	TRBJ2-2	NA	TRBD1	CASRYQAGGTGELFF	TGTGCCAGCAGATATCAGGCAGGGGGCACCGGGGAGCTGTTTTTT
TRBV6-5	TRBJ2-4	NA	NA	CASSPSGGAKNIQYF	TGTGCCAGCAGTCCCTCCGGCGGGGCCAAAAACATTCAGTACTTC
TRBV6-6	TRBJ1-4	NA	TRBD1	CASRRGQLNEKLFF	TGTGCCAGCAGGCGGGGACAGTTAAATGAAAAACTGTTTTTT
TRBV7-2	TRBJ2-3	NA	NA	CASSFTEGQHTQYF	TGTGCCAGCAGCTTCACAGAAGGGCAGCATACGCAGTATTTT
TRBV18	TRBJ1-2	NA	NA	CASSESTNYGYTF	TGTGCCAGCTCCGAGTCCACTAACTATGGCTACACCTTC
TRBV4-2	TRBJ2-1	few	TRBD2	CASSQDGTSGGNEQLF	TGTGCCAGCAGCCAAGACGGGACTAGCGGGGGGAATGAGCAGCTCTTC
TRBV10-3	TRBJ1-2	NA	TRBD1	CAISELNRDRAYGYTF	TGTGCCATCAGTGAGCTAAACCGGGACAGAGCTTATGGCTACACCTTC
TRBV30	TRBJ1-1	NA	NA	CAWSPQDIRSEAFF	TGTGCCTGGAGTCCGCAGGATATTCGATCTGAAGCTTTCTTT
TRBV5-1	TRBJ1-3	NA	NA	CASSPREPSGNTIYF	TGCGCCAGCAGTCCCAGGGAACCCTCTGGAAACACCATATATTTT
TRBV5-6	TRBJ1-1	NA	NA	CASSRGQTNTEAFF	TGTGCCAGCAGCCGAGGACAGACTAACACTGAAGCTTTCTTT
TRBV6-6	TRBJ1-1	NA	NA	CASSYSISFSTEAFF	TGTGCCAGCAGTTACTCGATTTCTTTTTCGACTGAAGCTTTCTTT
TRBV5-1	TRBJ2-6	NA	NA	CASSFGEPLAGANVLTF	TGCGCCAGCAGCTTCGGGGAGCCTCTCGCTGGGGCCAACGTCCTGACTTTC
TRBV7-9	TRBJ2-2	NA	TRBD1	CASSSERQGIGTGELFF	TGTGCCAGCAGCTCCGAACGACAGGGGATTGGGACCGGGGAGCTGTTTTTT
TRBV15	TRBJ1-4	NA	NA	CATSRDPGAANEKLFF	TGTGCCACCAGCAGAGACCCAGGTGCGGCTAATGAAAAACTGTTTTTT
TRBV6-5	TRBJ1-2	NA	TRBD1	CASSYVLTGGGYGYTF	TGTGCCAGCAGTTACGTATTGACAGGGGGTGGCTATGGCTACACCTTC
TRBV6-6	TRBJ2-1	NA	NA	CASSSDSYSFNEQFF	TGTGCCAGCAGTTCAGACAGTTACTCCTTCAATGAGCAGTTCTTC
TRBV2	TRBJ1-5	NA	NA	CASSRPLQPQHF	TGTGCCAGCAGTAGGCCGCTTCAGCCCCAGCATTTT
TRBV6-1	TRBJ1-1	NA	NA	CASSEFWGAGGTEAFF	TGTGCCAGCAGTGAATTTTGGGGGGCCGGAGGGACTGAAGCTTTCTTT
TRBV29-1	TRBJ2-3	NA	NA	CSAEHPRHMDTQYF	TGCAGCGCCGAACATCCACGCCACATGGATACGCAGTATTTT
TRBV28	TRBJ1-3	once	NA	CASTGWGSGNTIYF	TGTGCCAGCACTGGGTGGGGCTCTGGAAACACCATATATTTT
TRBV7-3	TRBJ1-1	once	NA	CASSLNGEGTEAFF	TGTGCCAGCAGCTTAAACGGGGAAGGAACTGAAGCTTTCTTT
TRBV18	TRBJ2-7	NA	TRBD1	CASSPAQGTPYEQYF	TGTGCCAGCTCACCTGCACAGGGGACCCCCTACGAGCAGTACTTC
TRBV29-1	TRBJ1-2	NA	TRBD1	CSVAGQGNYGYTF	TGCAGCGTAGCCGGACAGGGGAACTATGGCTACACCTTC
TRBV5-4	TRBJ1-4	NA	NA	CASSIGKVAEKLFF	TGTGCCAGCAGCATAGGAAAAGTTGCCGAAAAACTGTTTTTT
TRBV5-6	TRBJ1-1	once	NA	CASSLTAAREAFF	TGTGCCAGCAGCTTGACGGCCGCACGGGAAGCTTTCTTT
TRBV6-6	TRBJ2-5	NA	NA	CASGSLLIGETQYF	TGTGCCTCGGGTAGCCTCTTAATCGGGGAGACCCAGTACTTC
TRBV5-1	TRBJ2-3	NA	NA	CASSLGTSLGTDTQYF	TGCGCCAGCAGCTTAGGTACTAGTCTGGGCACAGATACGCAGTATTTT
TRBV5-1	TRBJ1-6	few	NA	CASSLLGVVGRGSPLHF	TGCGCCAGCAGCTTGCTGGGGGTGGTGGGCAGGGGATCACCCCTCCACTTT
TRBV11-2	TRBJ2-1	once	TRBD2	CASSLTSATYNEQFF	TGTGCCAGCAGCCTAACTAGCGCTACCTACAATGAGCAGTTCTTC